This TCR beta chain was profiled in a study of OX40 agonist ivuxolimab in advanced cancers. The method was immunoSEQ multiplex PCR; TCRdb's version includes in-frame clones alone and lacks a portion of them. The table has 30,000 or so clones, about 80% seen once; the top ten hold about 22%. Trimming stripped 0 bases from V and 6 bases from J, with 18 bases between. Germline V gene lookup returns CDR1 SGHRS and CDR2 YFSETQ. The length of the CDR3 is 16 residues. The sequence was collected from an adult with an advanced solid tumor such as melanoma, head and neck, liver or kidney cancer. The starting material was CD4+ or CD8+ T cells sorted from blood, obtained in a trial of the OX40 agonist ivuxolimab. J is TRBJ1-2 and V is TRBV5-1; no clear D gene. The CDR3 bases are TGCGCCAGCAGCTTGGCCGTGAGGGAAGGGCGGGATGGCTACACCTTC. Translating gives CASSLAVREGRDGYTF.